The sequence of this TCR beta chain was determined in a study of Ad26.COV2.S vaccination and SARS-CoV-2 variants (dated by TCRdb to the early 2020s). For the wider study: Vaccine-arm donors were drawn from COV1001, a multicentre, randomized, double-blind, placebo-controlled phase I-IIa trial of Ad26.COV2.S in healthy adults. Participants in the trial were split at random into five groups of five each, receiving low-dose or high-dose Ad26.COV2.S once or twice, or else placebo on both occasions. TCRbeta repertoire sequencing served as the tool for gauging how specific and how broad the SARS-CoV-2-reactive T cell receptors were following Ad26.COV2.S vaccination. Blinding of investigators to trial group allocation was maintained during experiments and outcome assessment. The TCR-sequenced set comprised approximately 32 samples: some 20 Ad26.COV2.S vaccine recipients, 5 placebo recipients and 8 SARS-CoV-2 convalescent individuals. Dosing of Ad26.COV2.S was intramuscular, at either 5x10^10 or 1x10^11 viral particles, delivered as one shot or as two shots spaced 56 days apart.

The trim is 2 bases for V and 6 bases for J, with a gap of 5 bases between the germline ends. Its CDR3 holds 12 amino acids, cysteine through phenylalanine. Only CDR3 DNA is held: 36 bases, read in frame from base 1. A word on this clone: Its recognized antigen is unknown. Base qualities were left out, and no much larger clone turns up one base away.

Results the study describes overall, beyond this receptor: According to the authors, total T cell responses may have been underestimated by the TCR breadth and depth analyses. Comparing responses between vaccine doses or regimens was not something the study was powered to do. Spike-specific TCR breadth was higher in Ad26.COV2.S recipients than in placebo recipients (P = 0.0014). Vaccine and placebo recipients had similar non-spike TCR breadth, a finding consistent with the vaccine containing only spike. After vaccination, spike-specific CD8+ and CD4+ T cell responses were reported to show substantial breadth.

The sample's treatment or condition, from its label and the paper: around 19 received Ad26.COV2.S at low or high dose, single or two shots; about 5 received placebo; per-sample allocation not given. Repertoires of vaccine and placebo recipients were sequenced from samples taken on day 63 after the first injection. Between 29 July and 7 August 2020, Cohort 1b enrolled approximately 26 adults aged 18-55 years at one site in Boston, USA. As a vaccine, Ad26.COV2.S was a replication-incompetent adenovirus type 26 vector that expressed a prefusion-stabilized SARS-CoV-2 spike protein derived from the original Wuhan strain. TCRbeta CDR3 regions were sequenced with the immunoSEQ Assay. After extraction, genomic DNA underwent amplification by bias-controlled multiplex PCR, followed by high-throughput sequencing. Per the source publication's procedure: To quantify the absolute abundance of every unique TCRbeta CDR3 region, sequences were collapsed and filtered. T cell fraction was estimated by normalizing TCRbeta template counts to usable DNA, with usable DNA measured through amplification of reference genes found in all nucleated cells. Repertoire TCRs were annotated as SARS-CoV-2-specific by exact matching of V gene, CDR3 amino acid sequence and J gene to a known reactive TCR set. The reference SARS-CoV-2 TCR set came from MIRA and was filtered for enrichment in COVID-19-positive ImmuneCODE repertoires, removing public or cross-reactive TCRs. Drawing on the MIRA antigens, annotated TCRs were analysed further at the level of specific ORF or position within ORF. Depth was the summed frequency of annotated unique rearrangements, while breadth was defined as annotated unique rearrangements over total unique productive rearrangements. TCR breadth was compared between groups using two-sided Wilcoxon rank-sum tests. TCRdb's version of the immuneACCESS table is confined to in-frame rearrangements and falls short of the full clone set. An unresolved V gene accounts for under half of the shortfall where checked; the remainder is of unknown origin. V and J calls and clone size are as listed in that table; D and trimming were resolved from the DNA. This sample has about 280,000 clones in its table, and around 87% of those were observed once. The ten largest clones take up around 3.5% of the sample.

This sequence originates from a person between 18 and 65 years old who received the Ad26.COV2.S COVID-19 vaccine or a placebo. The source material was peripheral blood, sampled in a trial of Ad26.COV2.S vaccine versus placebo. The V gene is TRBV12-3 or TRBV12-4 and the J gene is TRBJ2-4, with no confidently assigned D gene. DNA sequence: TGTGCCAGCAGTTTAACGGGAAACATTCAGTACTTC. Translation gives CASSLTGNIQYF.